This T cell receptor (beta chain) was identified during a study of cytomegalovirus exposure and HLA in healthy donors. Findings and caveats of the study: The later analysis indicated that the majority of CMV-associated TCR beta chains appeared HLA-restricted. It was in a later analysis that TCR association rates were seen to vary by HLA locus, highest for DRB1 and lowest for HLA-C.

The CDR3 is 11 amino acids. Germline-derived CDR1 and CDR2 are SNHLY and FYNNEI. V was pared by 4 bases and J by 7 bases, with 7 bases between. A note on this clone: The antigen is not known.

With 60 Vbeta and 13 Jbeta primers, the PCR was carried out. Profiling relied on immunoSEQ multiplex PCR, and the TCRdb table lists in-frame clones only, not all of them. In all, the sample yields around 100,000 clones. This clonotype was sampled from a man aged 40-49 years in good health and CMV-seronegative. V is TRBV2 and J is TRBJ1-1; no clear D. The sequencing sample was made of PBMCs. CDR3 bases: TGTGCCAGCAGTGGAAAACATGAAGCTTTCTTT. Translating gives CASSGKHEAFF. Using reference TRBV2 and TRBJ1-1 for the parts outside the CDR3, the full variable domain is EPEVTQTPSHQVTQMGQEVILRCVPISNHLYFYWYRQILGQKVEFLVSFYNNEISEKSEIFDDQFSVERPDGSNFTLKIRSTKLEDSAMYFCASSGKHEAFFGQGTRLTVV.